The T cell receptor beta chain described here comes from a study of T-cell reconstitution after alpha-beta-depleted transplantation in children. General study points: Newly generated T cells supplied most T-cell counts and diversity one year post-transplant. Recipient T cells and thymic progenitors that survived were the source of the high TCRbeta diversity seen at day 60 in some patients. Expanded graft clones numbering several hundred reportedly gave rise to alpha-beta T cells about two months after transplant.

This clonotype appeared many times. Its antigen is currently unknown. For TCRbeta, the library was prepared with unique molecular identifiers. One entry per CDR3 protein results from TCRdb running MiXCR on the PCR reads. The table has about 980,000 distinct CDR3 sequences, roughly 29% seen once. This CDR3 has 12 residues. Between the trimmed V and J ends, which lost 0 bases and 5 bases, there was a span of 4 bases. Germline V gene sequence: CDR1 MGHRA, CDR2 YSYEKL. The sample here was PBMCs, mostly from graft donor cells, taken 360 days after TCRalphabeta/CD19-depleted stem cell transplant. This chain uses TRBV4-1 with TRBJ2-5; no firm D call. This clonotype originated in a boy under three years old who had a stem cell transplant for SCID, so the T cells may come from the graft donor. The CDR3 bases are TGCGCCAGCAGCCAAGAAGGGGAGACCCAGTACTTC. As protein: CASSQEGETQYF.